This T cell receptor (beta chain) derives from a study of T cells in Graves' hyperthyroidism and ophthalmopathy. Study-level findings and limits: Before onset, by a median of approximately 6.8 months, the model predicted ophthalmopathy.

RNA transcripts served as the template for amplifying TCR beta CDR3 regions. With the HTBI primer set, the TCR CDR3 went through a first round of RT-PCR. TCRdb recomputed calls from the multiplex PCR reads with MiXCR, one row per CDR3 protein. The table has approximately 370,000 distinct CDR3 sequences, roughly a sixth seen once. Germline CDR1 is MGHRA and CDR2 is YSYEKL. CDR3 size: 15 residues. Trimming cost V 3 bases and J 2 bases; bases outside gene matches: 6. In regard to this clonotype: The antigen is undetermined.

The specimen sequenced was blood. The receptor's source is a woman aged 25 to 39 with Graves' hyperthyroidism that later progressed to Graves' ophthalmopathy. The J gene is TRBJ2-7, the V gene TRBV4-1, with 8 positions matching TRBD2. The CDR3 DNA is TGCGCCAGCAGCCATAAAACGGGAGGGCCCTACGAGCAGTACTTC. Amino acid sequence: CASSHKTGGPYEQYF.